One and the same sample provided the 7 T cell receptor beta chains below, sequenced in a study of vaccination and CD4 T cells after COVID-19. Their antigens are not known. Documented treatment: approximately 10-day PBMC culture with coronavirus spike peptide pools or control peptides (ViraFEST assay). Scientists ran DNA taken from cultured CD4+ T cells through the Oncomine TCR Beta short-read assay for sequencing. A single record per CDR3 protein comes from TCRdb applying MiXCR to the PCR reads. This table holds 15,000 to 25,000 distinct CDR3 sequences, approximately 40% found once. Sequencing was done on a sample of cultured CD4+ T cells from blood. All receptors derive from a human donor with COVID-19.

This sequence joins TRBV30 and TRBJ2-3; 7 bases match TRBD2. Germline CDR1 GTSNPN, CDR2 SVGIG (reference sequence). The CDR3 consists of 16 residues. The V and J ends lost 5 bases and 1 base, in that order; junction bases with no gene match: 12. The CDR3 DNA sequence: TGTGCCTGGGGAGTTAAAACGGGGGGAGGCACAGATACGCAGTATTTT. It is translated as CAWGVKTGGGTDTQYF.

The CDR3 coding sequence is TGTGCCAGCAGTGTGGACCCGGGGAAGAATCAGCCCCAGCATTTT. It codes for CASSVDPGKNQPQHF. This chain uses TRBV6-4 with TRBJ1-5; no reliable D call. The CDR3 totals 15 residues. V lost 4 bases and J 4 bases, leaving 14 bases between the germline ends. Germline V gene lookup returns CDR1 MRHNA and CDR2 SNTAGT.

The chain carries TRBV11-2 and TRBJ1-4; weak D call: TRBD1 (6 bases). Trimming shortened V by 5 bases and J by 0 bases, and 13 bases separated the two germline ends. Germline V gene sequence: CDR1 SGHAT, CDR2 FQNNGV. There are 16 residues in the CDR3. The CDR3 protein is CASSLRQAATNEKLFF. Here the CDR3 DNA reads TGTGCCAGCAGCCTAAGACAGGCTGCAACTAATGAAAAACTGTTTTTT.

J is TRBJ1-1 and V is TRBV7-6; D gene ambiguous. The CDR3 has 14 amino acids. V lost 1 base and J lost 3, with 9 bases in between. Germline V lookup: CDR1 SGHVS, CDR2 FNYEAQ. This chain's CDR3 is CASSLGPSYTEAFF. The DNA of the CDR3 is TGTGCCAGCAGCTTAGGGCCTAGTTACACTGAAGCTTTCTTT. The whole variable domain, filled in from reference TRBV7-6 and TRBJ1-1, reads GAGVSQSPRYKVTKRGQDVALRCDPISGHVSLYWYRQALGQGPEFLTYFNYEAQQDKSGLPNDRFSAERPEGSISTLTIQRTEQRDSAMYRCASSLGPSYTEAFFGQGTRLTVV.

By sample fraction, this clonotype is medium-sized (0.01 to 0.1%). The chain uses TRBV20-1 and TRBJ2-2; possible D gene TRBD1, 5 bases. CDR1 and CDR2 from the germline V gene are DFQATT and SNEGSKA (reference sequence). The germline V and J ends were trimmed by 1 base and 1 base, with 13 bases remaining between them. The CDR3 has 16 amino acids. CDR3 bases: TGCAGTGCTAGAGGGCAGGGATCCCGGAACACCGGGGAGCTGTTTTTT. Its protein product is CSARGQGSRNTGELFF.

The table lists this clonotype with a few counts. The chain is built from TRBV6-1 and TRBJ2-3; a possible D gene is TRBD2 (5 bases). Trimming stripped 7 bases from V and 4 bases from J, with 9 bases between. The CDR3 length is 12 residues. Germline V gene lookup returns CDR1 MNHNS and CDR2 SASEGT. CDR3 protein: CASKREPDTQYF. The CDR3 DNA reads as TGTGCCAGCAAGAGGGAGCCAGATACGCAGTATTTT.

With respect to this clonotype: An end of the junction does not agree with germline; a read error may underlie this. CDR3 loop: CASSHSSGAAYGNTF. The CDR3 coding sequence is TGTGCCAGCAGCCACTCCTCGGGAGCAGCCTATGGCAACACCTTC. The chain employs TRBV6-2 or TRBV6-3 and TRBJ1-2; D gene uncertain. The CDR3 extends over 15 amino acids. The V gene's germline CDR1 is MNHEY and CDR2 SVGEGT.